This TCR beta chain was captured in a study of blood T cell repertoires in COVID-19. Across the whole study: The United States, Italy and Spain provided the acute and convalescent COVID-19 samples. The analysed material was cDNA or gDNA that came from T cells, B-cell-depleted T cells, or PBMCs.

This CDR3 contains 16 residues. The ends were cut back, 1 base at V and 2 bases at J, with 15 bases in the middle. Germline loops: CDR1 LNHDA, CDR2 SQIVND (reference sequence). In the authors' methods: Reference gene primer amplification gave estimated nucleated cell counts. Sequencing was performed with immunoSEQ multiplex PCR; in TCRdb, only in-frame clones are kept and a portion is missing. V and J calls and clone size come straight from that table; D and trimming were deduced from the DNA. The sample contains some 490,000 clones, over 75% of which appear only once. This clonotype was sampled from a human donor in a cohort sampled during active COVID-19. Sequenced material: peripheral blood. The chain recombines TRBV19 with TRBJ2-7; D might be TRBD1 (5 bases). The CDR3 loop is CASSIVQLTETYEQYF. As DNA, the CDR3 is TGTGCCAGTAGTATAGTCCAATTGACAGAGACCTACGAGCAGTACTTC.